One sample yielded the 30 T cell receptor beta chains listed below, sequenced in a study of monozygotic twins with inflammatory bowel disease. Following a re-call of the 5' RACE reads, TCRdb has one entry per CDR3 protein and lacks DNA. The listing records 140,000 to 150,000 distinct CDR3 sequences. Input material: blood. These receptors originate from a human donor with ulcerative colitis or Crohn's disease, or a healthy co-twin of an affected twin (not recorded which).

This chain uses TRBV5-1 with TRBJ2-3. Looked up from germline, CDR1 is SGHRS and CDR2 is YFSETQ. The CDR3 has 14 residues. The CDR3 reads CASSLKGYTDTQYF.

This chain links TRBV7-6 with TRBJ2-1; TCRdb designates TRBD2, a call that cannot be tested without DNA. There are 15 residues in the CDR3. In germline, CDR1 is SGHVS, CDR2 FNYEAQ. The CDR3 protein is CASSSGTSGSYEQFF.

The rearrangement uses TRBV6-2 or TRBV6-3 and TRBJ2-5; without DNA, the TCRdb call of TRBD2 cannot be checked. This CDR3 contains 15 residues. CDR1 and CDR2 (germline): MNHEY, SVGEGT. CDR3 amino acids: CASNLIAGRQETQYF.

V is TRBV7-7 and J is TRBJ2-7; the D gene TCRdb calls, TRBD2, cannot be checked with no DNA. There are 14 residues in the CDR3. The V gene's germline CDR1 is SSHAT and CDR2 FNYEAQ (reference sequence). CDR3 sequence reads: CASSLQGPSYEQYF.

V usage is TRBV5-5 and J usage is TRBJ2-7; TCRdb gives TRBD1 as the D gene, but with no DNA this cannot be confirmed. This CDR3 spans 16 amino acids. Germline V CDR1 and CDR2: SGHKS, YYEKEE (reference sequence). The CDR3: CASSSLRQASSYEQYF.

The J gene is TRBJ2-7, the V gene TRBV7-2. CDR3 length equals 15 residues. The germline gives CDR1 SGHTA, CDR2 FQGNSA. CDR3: CASSTISDGLGEQDF.

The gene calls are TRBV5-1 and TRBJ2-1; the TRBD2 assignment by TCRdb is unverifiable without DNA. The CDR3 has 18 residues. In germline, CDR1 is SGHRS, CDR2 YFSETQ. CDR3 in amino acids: CASSLPGLAGAGGNEQFF.

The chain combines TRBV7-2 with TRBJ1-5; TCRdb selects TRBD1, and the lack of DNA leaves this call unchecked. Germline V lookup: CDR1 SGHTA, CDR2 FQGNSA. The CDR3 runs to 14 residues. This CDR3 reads CASSLATGSQPQHF.

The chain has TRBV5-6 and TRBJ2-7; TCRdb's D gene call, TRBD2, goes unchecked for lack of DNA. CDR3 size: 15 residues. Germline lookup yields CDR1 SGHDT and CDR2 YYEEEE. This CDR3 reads CASSSSGAYSYEQYF.

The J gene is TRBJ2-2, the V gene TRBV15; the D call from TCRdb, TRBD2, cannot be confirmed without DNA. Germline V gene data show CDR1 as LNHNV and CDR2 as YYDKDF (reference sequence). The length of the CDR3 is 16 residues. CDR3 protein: CATSRDPGLETGELFF.

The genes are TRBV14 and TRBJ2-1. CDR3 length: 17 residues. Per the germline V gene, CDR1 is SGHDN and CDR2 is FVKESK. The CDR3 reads CASSQDWAGRTYNEQFF.

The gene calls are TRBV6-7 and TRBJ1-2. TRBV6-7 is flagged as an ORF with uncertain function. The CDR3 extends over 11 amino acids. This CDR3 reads CASRAGHGYTF.

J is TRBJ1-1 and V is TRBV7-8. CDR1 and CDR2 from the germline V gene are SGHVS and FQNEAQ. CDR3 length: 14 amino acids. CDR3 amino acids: CASSLVGGGAEAFF.

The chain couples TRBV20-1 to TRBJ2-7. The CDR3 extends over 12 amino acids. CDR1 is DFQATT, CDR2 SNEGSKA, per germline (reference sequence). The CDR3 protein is CSARDASYEQYF.

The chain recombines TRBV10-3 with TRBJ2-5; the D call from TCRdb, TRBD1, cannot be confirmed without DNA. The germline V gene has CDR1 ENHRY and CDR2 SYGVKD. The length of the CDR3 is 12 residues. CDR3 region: CAISTGEETQYF.

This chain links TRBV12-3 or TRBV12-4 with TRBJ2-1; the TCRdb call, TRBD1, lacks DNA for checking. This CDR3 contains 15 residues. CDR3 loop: CASSLTGERNNEQFF.

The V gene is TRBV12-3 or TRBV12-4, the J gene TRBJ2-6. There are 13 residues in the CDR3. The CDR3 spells CASRPSGANVLTF.

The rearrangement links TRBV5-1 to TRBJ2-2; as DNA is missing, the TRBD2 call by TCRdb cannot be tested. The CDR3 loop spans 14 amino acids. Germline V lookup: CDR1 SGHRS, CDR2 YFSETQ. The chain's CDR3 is CASSLLLGAGELFF.

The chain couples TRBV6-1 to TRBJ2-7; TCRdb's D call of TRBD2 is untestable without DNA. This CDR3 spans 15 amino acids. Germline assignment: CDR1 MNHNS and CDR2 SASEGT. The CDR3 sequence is CASRIGTSGSIEQYF.

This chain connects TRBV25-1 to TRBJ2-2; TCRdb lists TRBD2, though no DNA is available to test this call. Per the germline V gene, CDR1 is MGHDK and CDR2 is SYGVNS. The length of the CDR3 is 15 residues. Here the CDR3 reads CASRGGTSGVGELFF.

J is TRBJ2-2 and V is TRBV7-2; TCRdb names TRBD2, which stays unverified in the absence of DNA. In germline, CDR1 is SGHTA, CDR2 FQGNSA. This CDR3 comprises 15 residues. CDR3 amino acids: CASISRADQYGELFF.

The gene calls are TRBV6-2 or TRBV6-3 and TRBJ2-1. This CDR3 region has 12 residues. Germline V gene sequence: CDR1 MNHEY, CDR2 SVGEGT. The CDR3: CASSYSYNEQFF.

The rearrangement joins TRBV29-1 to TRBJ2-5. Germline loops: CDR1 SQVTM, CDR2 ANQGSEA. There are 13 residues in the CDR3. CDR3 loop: CSVADLQRETQYF.

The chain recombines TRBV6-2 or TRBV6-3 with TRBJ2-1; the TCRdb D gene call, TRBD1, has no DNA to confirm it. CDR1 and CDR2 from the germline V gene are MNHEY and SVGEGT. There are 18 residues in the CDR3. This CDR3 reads CASSSLPMSMRDYNEQFF.

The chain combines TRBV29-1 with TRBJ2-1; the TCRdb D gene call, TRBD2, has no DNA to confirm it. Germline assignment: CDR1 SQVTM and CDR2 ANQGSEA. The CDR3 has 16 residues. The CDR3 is CSVDSPYRALYNEQFF.

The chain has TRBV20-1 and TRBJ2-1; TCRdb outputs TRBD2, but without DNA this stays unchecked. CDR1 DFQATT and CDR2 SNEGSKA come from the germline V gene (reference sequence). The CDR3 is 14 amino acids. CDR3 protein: CSAFTSGIRNEQFF.

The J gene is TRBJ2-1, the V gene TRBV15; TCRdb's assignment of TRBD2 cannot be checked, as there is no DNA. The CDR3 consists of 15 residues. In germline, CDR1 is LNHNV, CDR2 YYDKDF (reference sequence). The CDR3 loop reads CATSSRLAASDEQFF.

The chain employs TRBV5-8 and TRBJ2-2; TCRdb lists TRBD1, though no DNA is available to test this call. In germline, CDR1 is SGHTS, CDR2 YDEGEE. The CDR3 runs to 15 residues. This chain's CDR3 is CASTNGEGRSGELFF.

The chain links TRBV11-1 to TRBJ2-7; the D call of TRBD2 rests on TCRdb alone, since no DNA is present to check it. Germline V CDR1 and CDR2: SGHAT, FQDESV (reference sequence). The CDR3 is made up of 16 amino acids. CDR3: CASSLGGTSVTYEQYF.

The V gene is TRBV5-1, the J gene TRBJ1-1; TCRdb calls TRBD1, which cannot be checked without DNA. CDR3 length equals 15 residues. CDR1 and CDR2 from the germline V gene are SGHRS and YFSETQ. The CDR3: CASSMTGAVGTEAFF.